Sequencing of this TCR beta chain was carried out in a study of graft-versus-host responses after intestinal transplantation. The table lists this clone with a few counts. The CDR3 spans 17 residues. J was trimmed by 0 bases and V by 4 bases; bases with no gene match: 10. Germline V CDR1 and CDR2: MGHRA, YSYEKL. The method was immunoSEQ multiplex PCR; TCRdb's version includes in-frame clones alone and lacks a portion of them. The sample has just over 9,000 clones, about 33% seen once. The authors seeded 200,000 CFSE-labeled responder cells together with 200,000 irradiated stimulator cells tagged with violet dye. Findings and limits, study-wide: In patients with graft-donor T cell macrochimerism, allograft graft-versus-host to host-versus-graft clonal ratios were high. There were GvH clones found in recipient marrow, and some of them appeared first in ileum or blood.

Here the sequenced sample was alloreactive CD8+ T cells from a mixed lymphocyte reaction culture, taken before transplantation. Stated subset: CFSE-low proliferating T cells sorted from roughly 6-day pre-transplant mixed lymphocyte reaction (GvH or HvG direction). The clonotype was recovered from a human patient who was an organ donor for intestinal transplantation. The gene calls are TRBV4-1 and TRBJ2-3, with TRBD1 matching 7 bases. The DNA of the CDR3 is TGCGCCAGCAGCCGGGAAGGGGGCGCCGGGAGCACAGATACGCAGTATTTT. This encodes CASSREGGAGSTDTQYF.